This T cell receptor beta chain comes out of a study of blood T cell repertoires in COVID-19. V gave up 0 bases and J gave up 8 bases; unmatched junction bases: 18. The V gene's germline CDR1 is MNHEY and CDR2 SVGEGT. The CDR3 length is 19 residues. Assay used: immunoSEQ multiplex PCR; TCRdb lists only in-frame clones, some missing. This table has more than 95,000 clones, roughly 92% appearing once. The rearrangement uses TRBV6-2 or TRBV6-3 and TRBJ2-1, with 8 positions matching TRBD1. Material: peripheral blood. The clonotype was recovered from a man aged 50-59 years with COVID-19, enrolled during active disease. The CDR3 protein is CASSYSGTGSYRGYDEQFF. Here the CDR3 DNA reads TGTGCCAGCAGTTACTCAGGGACAGGCTCATACAGGGGATACGATGAGCAGTTCTTC.